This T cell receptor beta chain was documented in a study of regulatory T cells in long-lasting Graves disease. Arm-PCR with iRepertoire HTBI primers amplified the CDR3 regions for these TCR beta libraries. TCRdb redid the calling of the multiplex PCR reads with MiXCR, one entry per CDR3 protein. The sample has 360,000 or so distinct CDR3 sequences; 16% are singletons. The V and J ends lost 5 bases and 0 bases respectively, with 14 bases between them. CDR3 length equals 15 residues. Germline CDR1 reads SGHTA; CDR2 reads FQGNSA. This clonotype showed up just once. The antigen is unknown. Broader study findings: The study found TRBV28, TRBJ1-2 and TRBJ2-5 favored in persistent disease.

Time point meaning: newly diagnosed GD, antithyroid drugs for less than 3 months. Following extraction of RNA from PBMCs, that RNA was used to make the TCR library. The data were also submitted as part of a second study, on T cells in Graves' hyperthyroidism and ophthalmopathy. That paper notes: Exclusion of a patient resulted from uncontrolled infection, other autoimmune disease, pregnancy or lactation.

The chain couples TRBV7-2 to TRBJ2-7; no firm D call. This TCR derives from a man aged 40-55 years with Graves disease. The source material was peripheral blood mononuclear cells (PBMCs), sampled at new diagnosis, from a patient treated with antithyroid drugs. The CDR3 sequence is CASSPLERLSYEQYF. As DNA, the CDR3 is TGTGCCAGCAGCCCCTTGGAGCGCCTCTCCTACGAGCAGTACTTC.